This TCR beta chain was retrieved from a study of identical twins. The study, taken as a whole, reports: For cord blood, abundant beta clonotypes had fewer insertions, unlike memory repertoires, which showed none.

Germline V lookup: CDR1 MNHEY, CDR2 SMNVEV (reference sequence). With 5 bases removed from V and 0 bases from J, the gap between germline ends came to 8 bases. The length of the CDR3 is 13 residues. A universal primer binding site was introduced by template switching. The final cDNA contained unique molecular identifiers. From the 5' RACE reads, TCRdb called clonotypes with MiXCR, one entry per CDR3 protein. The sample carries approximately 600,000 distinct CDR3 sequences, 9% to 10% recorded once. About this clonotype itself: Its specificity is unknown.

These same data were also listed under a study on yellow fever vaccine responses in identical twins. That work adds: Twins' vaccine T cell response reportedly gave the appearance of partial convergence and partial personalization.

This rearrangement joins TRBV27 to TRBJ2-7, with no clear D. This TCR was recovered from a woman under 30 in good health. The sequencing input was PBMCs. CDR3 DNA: TGTGCCAGCAGTCACAAGTACTCCTACGAGCAGTACTTC. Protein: CASSHKYSYEQYF.